One and the same sample provided the 19 T cell receptor beta chains below, sequenced in a study of T cell repertoires in cytomegalovirus infection. MiXCR, applied by TCRdb to the reads, yields one record per CDR3 protein. Of 250,000 or so distinct CDR3 sequences listed, approximately 8.3% are singletons. Sequenced sample: PBMCs. All receptors derive from a human donor in good health (CMV status not recorded). Some clones in this sample may be carry-over from other donors' samples.

This clonotype came up many times. The V and J genes are TRBV7-8 and TRBJ2-3; D is possibly TRBD1 (6 bases). V was clipped by 2 bases and J by 2 bases, with 14 bases between them. Germline lookup yields CDR1 SGHVS and CDR2 FQNEAQ. The CDR3 has 16 residues. The chain's CDR3 is CASSLPTGFNTDTQYF. Written as DNA, the CDR3 is TGTGCCAGCAGCTTACCTACAGGGTTTAACACAGATACGCAGTATTTT.

In its sample, this clonotype was seen a few times. This chain connects TRBV12-5 to TRBJ1-1; no clear D. Trimming removed 1 base at V and 6 bases at J, with 18 bases between. Per the germline V gene, CDR1 is LGHNT and CDR2 is FRNRAP. The CDR3 consists of 16 residues. CDR3 sequence (DNA): TGTGCTAGTGGTTTGGACGCGGTAGGGCCTTCGGCTGAAGCTTTCTTT. It encodes CASGLDAVGPSAEAFF.

In this sample, this clonotype turned up many times. The rearrangement uses TRBV7-2 and TRBJ1-6; D might be TRBD1 (6 bases). Per germline, CDR1 SGHTA and CDR2 FQGNSA. CDR3 length equals 14 residues. V was pared by 7 bases and J by 12 bases, with 19 bases between. The DNA of the CDR3 is TGTGCCAGCACCCTAGAGGGGGGGCTCGGACCCCTCCACTTT. This encodes CASTLEGGLGPLHF.

This clonotype was found many times. The chain uses TRBV7-2 and TRBJ2-5, with D hard to call. Germline-derived CDR1 and CDR2 are SGHTA and FQGNSA. The germline V and J ends were trimmed by 3 bases and 4 bases, with 12 bases remaining between them. This CDR3 spans 14 amino acids. For the CDR3, the DNA is TGTGCCAGCAGCTTCTTCGGGCTAGGAGAGACCCAGTACTTC. Amino acids: CASSFFGLGETQYF.

The chain uses TRBV28 and TRBJ2-7, with D possibly being TRBD1 (6 bases). The germline gives CDR1 MDHEN, CDR2 SYDVKM. Trimming removed 2 bases at V and 5 bases at J, with 19 bases between. The CDR3 contains 16 residues. The CDR3 region has the DNA TGTGCCAGCAGTTTAACCCTAACAGGGAATAGCGACGAGCAGTACTTC. It encodes CASSLTLTGNSDEQYF. Full variable domain (rest looked up from reference TRBV28 and TRBJ2-7): DVKVTQSSRYLVKRTGEKVFLECVQDMDHENMFWYRQDPGLGLRLIYFSYDVKMKEKGDIPEGYSVSREKKERFSLILESASTNQTSMYLCASSLTLTGNSDEQYFGPGTRLTVT.

This clonotype was seen more than once but under ten times. V gene TRBV19 combines with J gene TRBJ1-1, with 7 bases lining up with TRBD1. V was pared by 3 bases and J by 3 bases, with 7 bases of the junction left unmatched. The CDR3 sequence is 15 residues long. Germline values: CDR1 LNHDA, CDR2 SQIVND (reference sequence). The CDR3 reads CASSIGGGADTEAFF. The CDR3 DNA sequence: TGTGCCAGTAGTATCGGAGGGGGCGCGGACACTGAAGCTTTCTTT.

This clonotype has at least ten counts. The chain has TRBV6-1 and TRBJ1-2; D is undetermined. From germline, CDR1 is MNHNS and CDR2 SASEGT. V was cut by 2 bases and J by 5 bases, with 12 bases left in between. The CDR3 is 14 residues long. The CDR3 region has the DNA TGTGCCAGCAGTGAATTCAGGTCGGATTATGGCTACACCTTC. Protein product: CASSEFRSDYGYTF.

Many counts were recorded for this clonotype. The chain carries TRBV12-3 or TRBV12-4 and TRBJ1-5; unclear D gene. The CDR3 sequence is 17 residues long. The V and J ends lost 7 bases and 1 base respectively, with 20 bases between them. The CDR3 coding sequence is TGTGCCAGCACCAAAATAGTGGGTACTGGGAGCAATCAGCCCCAGCATTTT. This sequence encodes CASTKIVGTGSNQPQHF.

This clonotype has at least ten counts. As DNA, the CDR3 is TGTGCCAGCAGCCCTCAGGGGGCTGCCTACAATGAGCAGTTCTTC. It specifies CASSPQGAAYNEQFF. V gene TRBV7-2 combines with J gene TRBJ2-1; 8 bases align to TRBD1. CDR1 and CDR2 from the germline V gene are SGHTA and FQGNSA. The junction had 5 bases not matched to a gene; V was cut back by 5 bases and J by 2 bases. This CDR3 has 15 residues.

This clonotype was recorded many times. The V gene is TRBV5-1, the J gene TRBJ1-2; the D gene is possibly TRBD1 (5 bases). The germline gives CDR1 SGHRS, CDR2 YFSETQ. This CDR3 region has 15 residues. The germline V and J ends were trimmed by 3 bases and 4 bases, with 16 bases remaining between them. CDR3 bases: TGCGCCAGCAGCTCGGACCCCGGGACGGCCTATGGCTACACCTTC. The encoded protein is CASSSDPGTAYGYTF.

The sample holds many counts of this clonotype. This chain joins TRBV20-1 and TRBJ1-6; 9 bases map to TRBD1. The CDR3 sequence is 13 residues long. Germline values: CDR1 DFQATT, CDR2 SNEGSKA (reference sequence). With V trimmed by 6 bases and J by 7 bases, 4 bases remained unmatched. This chain's CDR3 is CSAEQGANSPLHF. CDR3 nucleotide sequence: TGCAGTGCGGAACAGGGGGCGAATTCACCCCTCCACTTT.

A note on this clonotype: A read error may explain this, as a much larger clone is one base away. The V gene is TRBV7-3, the J gene TRBJ2-1; 8 nucleotides line up with TRBD1. After removal of 5 bases from V and 8 bases from J, the junction contained 11 bases not matched to a gene. Germline CDR1 reads SGHTA; CDR2 reads FQGTGA. CDR3 size: 15 residues. Here the CDR3 DNA reads TGTGCCAGCAGCGACACGGAACAGGGGGTCCATGAGCAGTTCTTC. It translates to CASSDTEQGVHEQFF.

This clonotype was counted many times. The chain uses TRBV7-2 and TRBJ2-2; TRBD1 agrees at 8 bases. The V gene end was trimmed by 4 bases and the J gene end by 3 bases; junction bases not matched to a gene: 4. CDR1 SGHTA and CDR2 FQGNSA come from the germline V gene. This CDR3 comprises 15 residues. The chain's CDR3 is CASSSTGADTGELFF. CDR3 DNA sequence: TGTGCCAGCAGCTCGACAGGGGCGGACACCGGGGAGCTGTTTTTT.

This clonotype was counted only a few times. V is TRBV7-7 and J is TRBJ2-3; TRBD1 or TRBD2 may be the D gene (5 bases each). Germline CDR1 reads SSHAT; CDR2 reads FNYEAQ (reference sequence). The CDR3 runs 15 residues. V lost 5 bases to trimming and J lost 1 base, with 13 bases between them. CDR3 coding DNA: TGTGCCAGCAGCCCCGGGGCCCGAGGCACAGATACGCAGTATTTT. Translation gives CASSPGARGTDTQYF.

This clonotype was detected only a few times. The rearrangement joins TRBV12-3 or TRBV12-4 to TRBJ2-7; 8 positions agree with TRBD1. V dropped 6 bases and J dropped 1; count of bases not matched to a gene: 20. The CDR3 is made up of 19 amino acids. The DNA of the CDR3 is TGTGCCAGCAGATTACAATCCACCGCCAGGGGGCCAAGGTCCTACGAGCAGTACTTC. This sequence encodes CASRLQSTARGPRSYEQYF.

This clonotype was recorded at least ten times. The gene calls are TRBV7-2 and TRBJ2-2; the D is unclear. Between the trimmed V and J ends, which lost 1 base and 5 bases, there was a span of 11 bases. Germline CDR1 reads SGHTA; CDR2 reads FQGNSA. This CDR3 is built from 15 residues. The CDR3 here is CASSLELLGTGELFF. The CDR3 region has the DNA TGTGCCAGCAGCTTAGAGCTCCTCGGAACCGGGGAGCTGTTTTTT.

This clonotype was recorded at least ten times. The rearrangement links TRBV7-2 to TRBJ1-4; unclear D gene. The CDR3 loop spans 14 amino acids. Between the trimmed V and J ends, which lost 7 bases and 7 bases, there was a span of 16 bases. Germline V CDR1 and CDR2: SGHTA, FQGNSA. CDR3 DNA sequence: TGTGCCAGCACCGACCGAGGTTGGGGTGAAAAACTGTTTTTT. It translates to CASTDRGWGEKLFF.

This clonotype occurred a few times. As DNA, the CDR3 is TGTGCCAGCAGCTCCTTGCGGACTAGCGATGAGCAGTTCTTC. As protein: CASSSLRTSDEQFF. The chain recombines TRBV11-2 with TRBJ2-1, with 9 nucleotides matching TRBD2. The CDR3 covers 14 residues. Germline-derived CDR1 and CDR2 are SGHAT and FQNNGV. Trimming at V came to 4 bases and at J to 8 bases, leaving 6 bases not matched to a gene.

This clonotype was counted at least ten times. V usage is TRBV12-3 or TRBV12-4 and J usage is TRBJ1-5; the D gene is possibly TRBD1 (6 bases). The V end was cut by 6 bases, the J end by 1 base, with 13 bases between. CDR3 length: 15 residues. Here the CDR3 reads CASSRTQGSNQPQHF. In nucleotides, the CDR3 is TGTGCCAGCAGCCGTACACAGGGAAGCAATCAGCCCCAGCATTTT.